This T cell receptor beta chain was documented in a study of blood T cell repertoires in COVID-19 (dated by TCRdb to about 2020). A note on the overall study: Collaborator samples came from the United States, Italy and Spain and covered acute and convalescent phases of COVID-19. The repertoires were released in a freely available public database intended as a resource for research on the immune response to SARS-CoV-2. The dataset comprised deeply sampled blood TCRbeta repertoires from subjects exposed to, actively infected with, or recovered from COVID-19. Nearly every sample came with metadata listing a de-identified subject ID, COVID-19 status, age in years and sex. The prospective study material was composed of cDNA or gDNA derived from T cells, B-cell-depleted T cells, or PBMCs. Where available, HLA class I and class II types were taken from metadata supplied by the sample provider and were not determined by assay-based typing. Samples were obtained from the ongoing ImmuneRACE study (first 160 participants) and from about 1,300 subjects provided by 6 global collaborators. Here is what the overall study found, with its caveats: Clinical and demographic metadata were provided uncurated, with the amount varying by source and participant.

Comment on this clone: It has no known antigen specificity. No qualities accompany the bases; no much larger clone lies one base away.

Between the V and J ends, shortened by 7 bases and 2 bases respectively, the junction contains 18 bases. From its cysteine to its phenylalanine, the CDR3 spans 15 amino acids. Only CDR3 DNA is held: 45 bases, read in frame from base 1. Per the germline V gene, SNHLY is the CDR1 and FYNNEI is the CDR2. The collaborating institutions used their own protocols to collect whole blood in K2EDTA tubes. For TCRbeta analysis, collaborators shipped samples as frozen whole blood, isolated PBMCs, or DNA extracted from either of those sample types. TCRbeta CDR3 regions were amplified from genomic DNA by means of the immunoSEQ Assay, a bias-controlled multiplex PCR. The authors' pipeline ran thus. Nucleated cell counts per sample were estimated from amplification of reference gene primers within the assay. To quantify the absolute abundance of each unique TCRbeta CDR3 rearrangement, sequence reads were collapsed and filtered. For each sample, productive Simpson clonality was calculated as the square root of Simpson's diversity index over productive rearrangements. TCRdb holds this immuneACCESS table with in-frame rearrangements only. Some clones are missing; in checked studies, unresolved V genes explain under half, and the rest has no known cause. From that table come the V and J calls and clone size; the DNA was used to work out D and trimming. The sample includes some 150,000 clones, with 70% to 90% observed a single time. The ten largest account for about 3.1% of the sample.

The chain employs TRBV2 and TRBJ2-7; the D gene is perhaps TRBD1, on 5 matching bases. Sequenced material: peripheral blood. The TCR was taken from a woman in her 40s with active or convalescent COVID-19. Here the CDR3 is given as CASMGQASRTYEQYF. In nucleotides, the sequence is TGTGCCAGCATGGGGCAGGCCTCCCGAACCTACGAGCAGTACTTC. Full variable domain (CDR3 extended with the reference TRBV2 and TRBJ2-7 proteins): EPEVTQTPSHQVTQMGQEVILRCVPISNHLYFYWYRQILGQKVEFLVSFYNNEISEKSEIFDDQFSVERPDGSNFTLKIRSTKLEDSAMYFCASMGQASRTYEQYFGPGTRLTVT.